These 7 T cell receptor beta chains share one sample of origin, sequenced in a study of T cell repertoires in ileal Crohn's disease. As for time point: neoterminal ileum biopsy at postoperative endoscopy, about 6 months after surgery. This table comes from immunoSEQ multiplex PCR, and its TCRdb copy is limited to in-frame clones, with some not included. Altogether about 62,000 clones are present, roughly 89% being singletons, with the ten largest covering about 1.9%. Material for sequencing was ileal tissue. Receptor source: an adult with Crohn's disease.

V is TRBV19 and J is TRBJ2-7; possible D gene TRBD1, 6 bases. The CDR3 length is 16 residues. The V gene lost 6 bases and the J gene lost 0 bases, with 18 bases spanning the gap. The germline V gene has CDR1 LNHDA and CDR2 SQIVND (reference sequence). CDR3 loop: CASSSPGVVSSYEQYF. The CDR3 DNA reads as TGTGCCAGTAGCTCTCCAGGGGTCGTGAGCTCCTACGAGCAGTACTTC.

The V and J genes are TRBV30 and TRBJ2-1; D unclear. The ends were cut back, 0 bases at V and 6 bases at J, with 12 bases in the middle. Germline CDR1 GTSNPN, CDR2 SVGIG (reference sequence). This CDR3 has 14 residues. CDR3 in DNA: TGTGCCTGGAGTGTGCCCAGAAGAACCAATGAGCAGTTCTTC. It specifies CAWSVPRRTNEQFF.

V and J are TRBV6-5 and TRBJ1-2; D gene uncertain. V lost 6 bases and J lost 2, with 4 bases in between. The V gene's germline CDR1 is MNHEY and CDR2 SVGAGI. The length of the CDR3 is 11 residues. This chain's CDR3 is CASRQNYGYTF. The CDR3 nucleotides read TGTGCCAGCAGACAGAACTATGGCTACACCTTC.

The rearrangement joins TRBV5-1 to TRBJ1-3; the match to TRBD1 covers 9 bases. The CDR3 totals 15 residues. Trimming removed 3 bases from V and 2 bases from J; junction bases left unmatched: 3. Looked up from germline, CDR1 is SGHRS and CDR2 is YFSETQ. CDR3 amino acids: CASSSGTGTGNTIYF. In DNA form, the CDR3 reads TGCGCCAGCAGCTCCGGGACAGGGACTGGAAACACCATATATTTT.

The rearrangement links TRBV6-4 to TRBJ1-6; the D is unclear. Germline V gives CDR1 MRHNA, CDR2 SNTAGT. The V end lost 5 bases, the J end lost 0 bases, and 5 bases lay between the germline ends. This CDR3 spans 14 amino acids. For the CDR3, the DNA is TGTGCCAGCAGTCGGGGCTCCTATAATTCACCCCTCCACTTT. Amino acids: CASSRGSYNSPLHF.

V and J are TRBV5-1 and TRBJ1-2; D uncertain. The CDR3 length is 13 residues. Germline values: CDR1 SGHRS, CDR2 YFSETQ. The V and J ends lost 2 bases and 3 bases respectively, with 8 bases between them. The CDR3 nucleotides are TGCGCCAGCAGCTTATACGGTTACTATGGCTACACCTTC. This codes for CASSLYGYYGYTF.

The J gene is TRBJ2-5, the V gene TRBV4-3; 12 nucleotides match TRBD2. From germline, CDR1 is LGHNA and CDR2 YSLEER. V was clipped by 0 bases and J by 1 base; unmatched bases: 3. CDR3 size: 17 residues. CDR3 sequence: CASSQERLAGAQETQYF. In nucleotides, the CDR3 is TGCGCCAGCAGCCAAGAGAGACTAGCGGGAGCCCAAGAGACCCAGTACTTC.